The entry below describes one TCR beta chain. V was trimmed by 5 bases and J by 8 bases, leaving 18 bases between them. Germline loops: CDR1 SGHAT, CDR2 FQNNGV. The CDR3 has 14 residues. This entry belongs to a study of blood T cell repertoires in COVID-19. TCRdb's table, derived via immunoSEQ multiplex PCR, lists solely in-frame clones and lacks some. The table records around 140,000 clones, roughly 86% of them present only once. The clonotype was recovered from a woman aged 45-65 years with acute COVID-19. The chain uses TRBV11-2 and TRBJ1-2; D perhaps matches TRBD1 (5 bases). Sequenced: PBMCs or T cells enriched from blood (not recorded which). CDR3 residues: CASSQVIQGGGYTF. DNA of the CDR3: TGTGCCAGCAGCCAGGTTATTCAGGGCGGCGGCTACACCTTC.